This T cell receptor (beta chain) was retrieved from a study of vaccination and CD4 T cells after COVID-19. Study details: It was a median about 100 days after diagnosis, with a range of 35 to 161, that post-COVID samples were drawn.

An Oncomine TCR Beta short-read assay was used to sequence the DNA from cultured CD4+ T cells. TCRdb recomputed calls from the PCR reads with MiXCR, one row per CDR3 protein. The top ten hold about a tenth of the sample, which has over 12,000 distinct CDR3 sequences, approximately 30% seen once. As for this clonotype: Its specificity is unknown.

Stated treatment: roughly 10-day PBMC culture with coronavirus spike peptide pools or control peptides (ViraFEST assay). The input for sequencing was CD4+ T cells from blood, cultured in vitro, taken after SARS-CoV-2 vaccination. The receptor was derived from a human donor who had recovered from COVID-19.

The CDR3 bases are TGTGCCAGCAGACGACTCCAGGGAACGAACACTGAAGCTTTCTTT. Translation: CASRRLQGTNTEAFF. This chain joins TRBV6-1 and TRBJ1-1; D might be TRBD1 (5 bases). The germline gives CDR1 MNHNS, CDR2 SASEGT. The CDR3 runs to 15 residues. The V and J ends lost 6 bases and 1 base respectively, with 15 bases between them.